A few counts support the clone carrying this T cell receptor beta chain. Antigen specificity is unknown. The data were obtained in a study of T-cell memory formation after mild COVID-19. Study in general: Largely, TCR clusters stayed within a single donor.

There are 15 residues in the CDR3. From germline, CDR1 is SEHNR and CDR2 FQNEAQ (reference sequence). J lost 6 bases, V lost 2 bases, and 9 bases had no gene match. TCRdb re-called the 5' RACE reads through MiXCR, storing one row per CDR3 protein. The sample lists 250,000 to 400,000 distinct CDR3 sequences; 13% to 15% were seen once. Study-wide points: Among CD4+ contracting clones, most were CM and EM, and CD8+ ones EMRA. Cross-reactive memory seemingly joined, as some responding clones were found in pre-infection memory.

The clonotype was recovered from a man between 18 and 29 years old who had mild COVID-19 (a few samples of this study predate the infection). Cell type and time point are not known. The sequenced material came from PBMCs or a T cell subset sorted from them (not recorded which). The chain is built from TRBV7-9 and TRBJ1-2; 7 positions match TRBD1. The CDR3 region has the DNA TGTGCCAGCAGCTTAACCCGACAGGGTGAAAATGGCTACACCTTC. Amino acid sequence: CASSLTRQGENGYTF.